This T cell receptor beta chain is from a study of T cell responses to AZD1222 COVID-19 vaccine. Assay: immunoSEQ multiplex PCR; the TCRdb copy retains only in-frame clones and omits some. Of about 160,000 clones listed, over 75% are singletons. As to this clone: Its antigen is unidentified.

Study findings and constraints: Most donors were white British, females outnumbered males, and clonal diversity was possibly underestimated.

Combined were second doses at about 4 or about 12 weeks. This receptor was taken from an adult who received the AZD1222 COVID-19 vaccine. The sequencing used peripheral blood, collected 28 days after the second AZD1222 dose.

CDR3 sequence: CASSPRGDNSPLHF. The CDR3 DNA sequence: TGTGCCAGCAGCCCAAGGGGGGATAATTCACCCCTCCACTTT. The chain combines TRBV13 with TRBJ1-6; TRBD1 might be the D (6 bases). V shed 5 bases and J shed 5 bases, with 10 bases lying between them. Germline loops: CDR1 PRHDT, CDR2 FYEKMQ (reference sequence). The CDR3 is 14 residues long.